These 3 T cell receptor beta chains came from one sample sequenced in a study of neurological immune-mediated disorders. TCRdb called the 5' RACE reads again in MiXCR, with one record for every CDR3 protein. The top ten hold roughly 2.7% of the sample, which has around 62,000 distinct CDR3 sequences, approximately 3.7% seen once. The sample was PBMCs. These receptors all come from a man aged 45-60 years with multiple sclerosis.

This clonotype occurred many times. The V and J genes are TRBV6-5 and TRBJ1-2; a possible D gene is TRBD1 (5 bases). The CDR3 length is 13 residues. CDR1 MNHEY and CDR2 SVGAGI come from the germline V gene. V was shortened by 2 bases and J by 8 bases, with 12 bases between the two germline ends. This CDR3 is CASSYRGTSGYTF. The CDR3 DNA reads TGTGCCAGCAGTTACAGGGGTACCTCCGGCTACACCTTC.

This clonotype was counted many times. This chain joins TRBV5-1 and TRBJ2-3; D ambiguous. The CDR3 length is 15 residues. Looked up from germline, CDR1 is SGHRS and CDR2 is YFSETQ. V gave up 0 bases and J gave up 0 bases, with 8 bases separating them. The CDR3 reads CASSLARTSTDTQYF. As DNA, the CDR3 is TGCGCCAGCAGCTTGGCAAGAACGAGCACAGATACGCAGTATTTT.

This clonotype came up many times. The chain couples TRBV20-1 to TRBJ2-1, with TRBD2 matching over 11 bases. The CDR3 covers 15 residues. Trimming at V came to 0 bases and at J to 5 bases, leaving 3 bases not matched to a gene. Germline assignment: CDR1 DFQATT and CDR2 SNEGSKA (reference sequence). The chain's CDR3 is CSARDLAGGNNEQFF. The CDR3 DNA reads as TGCAGTGCTAGAGACCTAGCGGGGGGAAACAATGAGCAGTTCTTC.